The source of this TCR beta chain is a study of cytomegalovirus exposure and HLA in healthy donors. Whole-study context: Inside one of the first data releases sat around 77 million unique TCRs taken from HLA-typed donors.

On this clone: Its antigen is still unknown.

PCR amplification relied on 60 Vbeta primers (plus 13 Jbeta primers). The repertoire was sequenced with immunoSEQ multiplex PCR; TCRdb's copy has only in-frame clones and lacks some. Of around 180,000 clones in the sample, about 72% are singletons; the top ten hold 1.5%. Unrecorded immune exposure was likely among donors, who were nominally healthy when sampled. Study results and limitations: Researchers reported that three CMV-associated chains were confirmed in vitro as CMV antigen-specific.

Looked up from germline, CDR1 is WNHNN and CDR2 is SYGVQD (reference sequence). The CDR3 covers 14 residues. V was pared by 4 bases and J by 6 bases, with 15 bases between. Material: PBMCs. The clonotype comes from a girl between 10 and 17 years old in good health and CMV-seronegative. The genes are TRBV10-1 and TRBJ1-1, with D maybe TRBD1 (5 bases). CDR3 loop: CASSAAGQLSEAFF. For the CDR3, the DNA is TGCGCCAGCAGTGCGGCAGGGCAATTGTCTGAAGCTTTCTTT.